This T cell receptor (beta chain) emerged from a study of T cell changes during pregnancy in multiple sclerosis. TCRdb's table, derived via immunoSEQ multiplex PCR, lists solely in-frame clones and lacks some. The repertoire holds tens of thousands of clones, with approximately 94% as singletons. The CDR3 covers 15 residues. Trimming took 1 base from V and 0 from J; bases not matched to a gene: 3. Germline V lookup: CDR1 MNHEY, CDR2 SVGAGI. The TCR was taken from a female donor with multiple sclerosis, enrolled in a pregnancy study. V usage is TRBV6-5 and J usage is TRBJ2-7; TRBD2 matches at 7 bases. The sequenced sample was CD8+ T cells from peripheral blood mononuclear cells, obtained in the first trimester of pregnancy. The CDR3 DNA reads TGTGCCAGCAGTTACTTGCGGGAGCCCTCCTACGAGCAGTACTTC. The encoded protein is CASSYLREPSYEQYF.